This T cell receptor beta chain is drawn from a study of high-grade serous ovarian cancer treatment subgroups. CDR3 length: 17 amino acids. With 3 bases clipped from V and 1 base from J, the junction kept 7 bases outside the gene matches. CDR1 SGDLS and CDR2 YYNGEE come from the germline V gene. Profiled with immunoSEQ multiplex PCR; TCRdb holds only in-frame clones, not every one. The sample contains a few thousand clones, under 80% of which appear only once. This clone was recorded a few times. The tumor samples were collected prior to definitive surgery or chemotherapy. V gene TRBV9 combines with J gene TRBJ2-7; 13 bases fit TRBD2. The sequence was obtained from a human donor with high-grade serous ovarian cancer. The specimen was tumor tissue. The CDR3 is CASSARQGLAGSYEQYF. CDR3 DNA: TGTGCCAGCAGCGCCCGGCAGGGACTAGCGGGGTCCTACGAGCAGTACTTC. Full variable domain (rest looked up from reference TRBV9 and TRBJ2-7): DSGVTQTPKHLITATGQRVTLRCSPRSGDLSVYWYQQSLDQGLQFLIQYYNGEERAKGNILERFSAQQFPDLHSELNLSSLELGDSALYFCASSARQGLAGSYEQYFGPGTRLTVT.